This T cell receptor beta chain was retrieved from a study of blood T cells in healthy people across ages. Sample-barcoded 5' priming and a J-beta primer mix drove a second PCR of 7 to 11 cycles. TCRdb fed the 5' RACE reads into MiXCR, producing one record per CDR3 protein. The table includes some 1.7 million distinct CDR3 sequences, roughly 27% detected once. Germline lookup yields CDR1 DFQATT and CDR2 SNEGSKA (reference sequence). This CDR3 region has 14 residues. V lost 5 bases to trimming and J lost 0 bases, with 12 bases between them. V gene TRBV20-1 combines with J gene TRBJ2-3, with D possibly TRBD1 on 6 matching bases. The clonotype comes from a woman aged 25-40 years in good health. The sample consisted of blood. The CDR3 DNA is TGCAGTGCTGGACCAAGGGGGAGCACAGATACGCAGTATTTT. Translated: CSAGPRGSTDTQYF.